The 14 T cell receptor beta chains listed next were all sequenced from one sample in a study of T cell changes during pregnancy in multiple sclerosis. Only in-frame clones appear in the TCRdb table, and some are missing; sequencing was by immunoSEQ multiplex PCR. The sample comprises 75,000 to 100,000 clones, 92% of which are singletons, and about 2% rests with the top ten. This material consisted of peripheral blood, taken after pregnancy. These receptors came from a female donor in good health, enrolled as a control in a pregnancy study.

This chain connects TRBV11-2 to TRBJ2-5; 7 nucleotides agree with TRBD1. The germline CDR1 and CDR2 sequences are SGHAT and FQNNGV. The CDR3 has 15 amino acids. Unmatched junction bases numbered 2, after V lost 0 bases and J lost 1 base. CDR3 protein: CASSLETGVQETQYF. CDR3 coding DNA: TGTGCCAGCAGCTTAGAAACAGGGGTCCAAGAGACCCAGTACTTC.

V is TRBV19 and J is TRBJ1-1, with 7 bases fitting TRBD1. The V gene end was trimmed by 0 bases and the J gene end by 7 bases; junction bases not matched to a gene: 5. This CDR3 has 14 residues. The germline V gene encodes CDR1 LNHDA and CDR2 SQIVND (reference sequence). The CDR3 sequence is CASSIDHGTDEAFF. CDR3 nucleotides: TGTGCCAGTAGTATAGATCATGGGACAGATGAAGCTTTCTTT.

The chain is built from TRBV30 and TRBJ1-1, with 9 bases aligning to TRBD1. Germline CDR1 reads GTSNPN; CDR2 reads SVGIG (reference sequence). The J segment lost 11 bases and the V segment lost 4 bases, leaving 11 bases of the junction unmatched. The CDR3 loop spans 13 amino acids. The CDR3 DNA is TGTGCCTGGAAAAAAACGACAGGGGGTAGGGCTTTCTTT. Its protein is CAWKKTTGGRAFF.

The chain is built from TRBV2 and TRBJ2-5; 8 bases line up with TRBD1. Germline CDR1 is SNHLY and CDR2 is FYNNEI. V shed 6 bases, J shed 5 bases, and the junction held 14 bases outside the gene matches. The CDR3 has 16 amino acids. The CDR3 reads CASRRNTQGGRETQYF. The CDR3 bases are TGTGCCAGCAGACGGAACACACAGGGGGGACGGGAGACCCAGTACTTC.

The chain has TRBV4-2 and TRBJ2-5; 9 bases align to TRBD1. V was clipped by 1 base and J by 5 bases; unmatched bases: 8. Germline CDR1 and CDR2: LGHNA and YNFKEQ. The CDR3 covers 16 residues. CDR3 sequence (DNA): TGTGCCAGCAGCCAAGGACCGGGACAGGGTTTGGAGACCCAGTACTTC. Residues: CASSQGPGQGLETQYF.

The CDR3 here is CASSPTTGAGNGYTF. CDR3 sequence (DNA): TGTGCCAGCAGCCCGACGACAGGTGCCGGTAATGGCTACACCTTC. The chain employs TRBV7-3 and TRBJ1-2; D possibly corresponds to TRBD1 (6 bases). Germline-derived CDR1 and CDR2 are SGHTA and FQGTGA. This CDR3 region has 15 residues. The V end lost 5 bases, the J end lost 6 bases, and 19 bases lay between the germline ends.

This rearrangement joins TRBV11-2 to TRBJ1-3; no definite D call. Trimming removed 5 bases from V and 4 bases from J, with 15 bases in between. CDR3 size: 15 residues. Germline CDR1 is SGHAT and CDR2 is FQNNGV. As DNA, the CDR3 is TGTGCCAGCAGCCATTTCACAGAGTCCGGAAACACCATATATTTT. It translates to CASSHFTESGNTIYF.

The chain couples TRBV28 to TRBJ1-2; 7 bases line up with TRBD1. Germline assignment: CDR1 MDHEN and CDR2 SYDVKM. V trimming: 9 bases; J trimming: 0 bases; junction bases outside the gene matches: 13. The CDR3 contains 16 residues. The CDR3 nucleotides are TGTGCCAGTAGAACCTCTCGACAGGGACCTAACTATGGCTACACCTTC. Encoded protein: CASRTSRQGPNYGYTF.

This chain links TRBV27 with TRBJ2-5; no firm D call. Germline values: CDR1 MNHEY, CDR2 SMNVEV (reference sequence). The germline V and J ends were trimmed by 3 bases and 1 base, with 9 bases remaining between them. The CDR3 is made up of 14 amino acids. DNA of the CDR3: TGTGCCAGCAGTTTCTCATACACCCAAGAGACCCAGTACTTC. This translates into CASSFSYTQETQYF.

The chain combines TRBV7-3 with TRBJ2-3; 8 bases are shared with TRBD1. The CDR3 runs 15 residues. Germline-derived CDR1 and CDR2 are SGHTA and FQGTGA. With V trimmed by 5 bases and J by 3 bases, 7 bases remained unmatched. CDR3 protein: CASSRSGGWTDTQYF. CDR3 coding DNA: TGTGCCAGCAGCAGATCAGGGGGCTGGACAGATACGCAGTATTTT. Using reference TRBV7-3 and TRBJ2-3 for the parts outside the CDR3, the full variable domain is GAGVSQTPSNKVTEKGKYVELRCDPISGHTALYWYRQSLGQGPEFLIYFQGTGAADDSGLPNDRFFAVRPEGSVSTLKIQRTERGDSAVYLCASSRSGGWTDTQYFGPGTRLTVL.

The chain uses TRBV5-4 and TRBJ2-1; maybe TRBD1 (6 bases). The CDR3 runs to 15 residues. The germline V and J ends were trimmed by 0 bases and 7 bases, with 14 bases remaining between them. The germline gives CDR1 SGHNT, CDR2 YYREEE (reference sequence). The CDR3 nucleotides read TGTGCCAGCAGCTTGGAGGGGGTGGCAGCAAATGAGCAGTTCTTC. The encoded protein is CASSLEGVAANEQFF.

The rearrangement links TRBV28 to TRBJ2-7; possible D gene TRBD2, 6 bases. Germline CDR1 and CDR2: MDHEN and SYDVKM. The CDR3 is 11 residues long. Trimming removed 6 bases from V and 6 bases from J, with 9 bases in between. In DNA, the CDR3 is TGTGCCAGCAGGCGGGGCGTCGAGCAGTACTTC. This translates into CASRRGVEQYF. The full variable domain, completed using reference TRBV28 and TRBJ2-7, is DVKVTQSSRYLVKRTGEKVFLECVQDMDHENMFWYRQDPGLGLRLIYFSYDVKMKEKGDIPEGYSVSREKKERFSLILESASTNQTSMYLCASRRGVEQYFGPGTRLTVT.

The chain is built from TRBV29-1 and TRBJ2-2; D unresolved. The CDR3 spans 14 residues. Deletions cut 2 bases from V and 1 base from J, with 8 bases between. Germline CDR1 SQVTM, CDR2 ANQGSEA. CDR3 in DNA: TGCAGCGTTGAACTGCAGGTGAACACCGGGGAGCTGTTTTTT. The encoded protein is CSVELQVNTGELFF.

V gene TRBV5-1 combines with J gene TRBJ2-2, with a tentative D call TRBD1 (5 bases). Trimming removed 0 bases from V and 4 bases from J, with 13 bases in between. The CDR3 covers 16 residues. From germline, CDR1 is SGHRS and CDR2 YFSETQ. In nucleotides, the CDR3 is TGCGCCAGCAGCTTGGCCCCAGGGTCGGGCACCGGGGAGCTGTTTTTT. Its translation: CASSLAPGSGTGELFF.